Sequencing of this TCR beta chain was carried out in a study of Graves' ophthalmopathy and Graves' hyperthyroidism. This clonotype appeared many times. RNA transcripts yielded amplified TCR beta CDR3 regions. In the first round, RT-PCR was carried out with HTBI primers, and a multiplex PCR formed the second round. TCRdb passed the multiplex PCR reads through MiXCR, listing each CDR3 protein once. The top ten hold approximately 7% of the sample, which has roughly 380,000 distinct CDR3 sequences, approximately 15% seen once. The CDR3 length is 13 residues. CDR1 is SQVTM, CDR2 ANQGSEA, per germline. Trimming removed 5 bases from V and 4 bases from J, with 14 bases in between.

The specimen sequenced was peripheral blood. The chain combines TRBV29-1 with TRBJ2-5; D possibly matches TRBD1 or TRBD2 (6 bases each). This sequence was found in a woman aged 18-30 years with stable Graves' hyperthyroidism. The CDR3 sequence: CSVQRGVGETQYF. The CDR3 nucleotides are TGCAGCGTTCAGAGGGGGGTCGGAGAGACCCAGTACTTC.